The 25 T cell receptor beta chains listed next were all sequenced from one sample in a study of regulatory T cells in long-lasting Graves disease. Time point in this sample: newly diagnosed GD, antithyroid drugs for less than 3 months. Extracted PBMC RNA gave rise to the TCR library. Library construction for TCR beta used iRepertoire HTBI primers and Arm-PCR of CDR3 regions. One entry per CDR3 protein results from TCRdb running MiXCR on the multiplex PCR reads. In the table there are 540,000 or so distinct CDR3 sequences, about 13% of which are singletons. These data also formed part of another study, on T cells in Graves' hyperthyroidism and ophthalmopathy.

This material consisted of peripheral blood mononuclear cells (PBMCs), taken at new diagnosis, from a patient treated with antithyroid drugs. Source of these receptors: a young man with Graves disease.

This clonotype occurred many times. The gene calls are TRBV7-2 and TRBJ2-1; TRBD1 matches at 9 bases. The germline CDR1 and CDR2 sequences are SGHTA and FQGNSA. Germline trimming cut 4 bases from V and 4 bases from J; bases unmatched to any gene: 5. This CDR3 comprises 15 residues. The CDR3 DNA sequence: TGTGCCAGCAGCTCGACAGGGGGACAATACAATGAGCAGTTCTTC. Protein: CASSSTGGQYNEQFF.

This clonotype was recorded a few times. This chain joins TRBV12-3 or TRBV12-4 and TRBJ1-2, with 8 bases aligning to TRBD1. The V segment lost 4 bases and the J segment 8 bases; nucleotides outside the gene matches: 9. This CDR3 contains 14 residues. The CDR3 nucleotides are TGTGCCAGCAGTTCCGGCAGGGGGCTTGAGGGCTACACCTTC. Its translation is CASSSGRGLEGYTF.

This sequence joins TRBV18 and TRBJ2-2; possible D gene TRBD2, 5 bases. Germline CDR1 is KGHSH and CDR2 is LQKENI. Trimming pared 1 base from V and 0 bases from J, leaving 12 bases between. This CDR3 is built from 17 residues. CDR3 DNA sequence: TGTGCCAGCTCACCACTTCAAGCGGAGTCGAACACCGGGGAGCTGTTTTTT. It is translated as CASSPLQAESNTGELFF.

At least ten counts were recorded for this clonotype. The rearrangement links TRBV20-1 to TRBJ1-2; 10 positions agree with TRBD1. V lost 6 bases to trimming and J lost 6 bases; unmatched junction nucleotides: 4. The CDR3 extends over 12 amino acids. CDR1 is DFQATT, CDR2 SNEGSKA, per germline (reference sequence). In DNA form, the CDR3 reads TGCAGTGCATTGACAGGGGGCGATGGCTACACCTTC. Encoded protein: CSALTGGDGYTF.

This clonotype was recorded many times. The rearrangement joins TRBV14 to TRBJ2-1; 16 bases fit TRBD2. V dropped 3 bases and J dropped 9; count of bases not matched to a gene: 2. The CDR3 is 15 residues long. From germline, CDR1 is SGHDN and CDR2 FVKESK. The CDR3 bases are TGTGCCAGCAGCCAGGGACTAGCGGGAGGGGGTGAGCAGTTCTTC. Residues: CASSQGLAGGGEQFF. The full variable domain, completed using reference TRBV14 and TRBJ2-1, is EAGVTQFPSHSVIEKGQTVTLRCDPISGHDNLYWYRRVMGKEIKFLLHFVKESKQDESGMPNNRFLAERTGGTYSTLKVQPAELEDSGVYFCASSQGLAGGGEQFFGPGTRLTVL.

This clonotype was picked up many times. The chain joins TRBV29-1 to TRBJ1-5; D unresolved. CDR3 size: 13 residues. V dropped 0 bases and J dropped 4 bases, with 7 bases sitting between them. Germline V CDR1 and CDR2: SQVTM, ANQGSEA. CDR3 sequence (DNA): TGCAGCGTTGAAGAGGCAGATAATCAGCCCCAGCATTTT. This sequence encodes CSVEEADNQPQHF. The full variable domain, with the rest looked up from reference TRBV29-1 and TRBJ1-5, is SAVISQKPSRDICQRGTSLTIQCQVDSQVTMMFWYRQQPGQSLTLIATANQGSEATYESGFVIDKFPISRPNLTFSTLTVSNMSPEDSSIYLCSVEEADNQPQHFGDGTRLSIL.

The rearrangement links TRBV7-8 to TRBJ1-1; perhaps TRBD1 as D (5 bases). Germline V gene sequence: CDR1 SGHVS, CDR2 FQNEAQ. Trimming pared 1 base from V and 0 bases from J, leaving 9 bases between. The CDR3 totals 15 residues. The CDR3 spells CASSLVGRVNTEAFF. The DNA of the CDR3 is TGTGCCAGCAGCTTAGTTGGCAGGGTGAACACTGAAGCTTTCTTT.

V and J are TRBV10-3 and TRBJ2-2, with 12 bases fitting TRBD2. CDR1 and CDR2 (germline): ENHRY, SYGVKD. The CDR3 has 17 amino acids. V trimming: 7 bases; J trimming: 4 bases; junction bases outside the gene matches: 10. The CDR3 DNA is TGTGCCATCAAAGCTCGGACTAGCGGGATTGGCACCGGGGAGCTGTTTTTT. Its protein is CAIKARTSGIGTGELFF.

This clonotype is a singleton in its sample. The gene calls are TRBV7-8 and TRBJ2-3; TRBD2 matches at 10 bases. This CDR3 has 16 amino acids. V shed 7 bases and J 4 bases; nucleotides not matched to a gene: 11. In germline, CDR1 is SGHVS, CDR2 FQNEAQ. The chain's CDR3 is CASTRTRLAGADTQYF. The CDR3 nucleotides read TGTGCCAGCACCAGGACCCGGCTAGCGGGAGCAGATACGCAGTATTTT.

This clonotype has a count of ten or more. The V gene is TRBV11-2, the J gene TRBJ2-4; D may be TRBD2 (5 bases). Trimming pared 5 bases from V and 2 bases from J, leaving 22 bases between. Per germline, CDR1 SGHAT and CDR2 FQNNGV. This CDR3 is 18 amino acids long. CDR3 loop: CASSVRPAGILSKNIQYF. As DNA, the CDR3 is TGTGCCAGCAGCGTGCGCCCGGCGGGCATCCTATCCAAAAACATTCAGTACTTC.

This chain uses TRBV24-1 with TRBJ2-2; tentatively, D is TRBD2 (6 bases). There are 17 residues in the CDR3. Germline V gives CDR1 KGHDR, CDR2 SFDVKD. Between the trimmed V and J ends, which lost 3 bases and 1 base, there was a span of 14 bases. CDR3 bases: TGTGCCACCAGTGATCCCGGGGTAGCGGTGAACACCGGGGAGCTGTTTTTT. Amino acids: CATSDPGVAVNTGELFF.

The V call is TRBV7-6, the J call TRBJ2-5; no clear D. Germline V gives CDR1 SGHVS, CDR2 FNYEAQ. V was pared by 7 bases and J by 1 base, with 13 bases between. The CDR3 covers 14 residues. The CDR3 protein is CASKPSVPQETQYF. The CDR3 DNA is TGTGCCAGCAAACCGTCCGTTCCCCAAGAGACCCAGTACTTC. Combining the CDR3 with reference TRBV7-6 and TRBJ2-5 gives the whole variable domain GAGVSQSPRYKVTKRGQDVALRCDPISGHVSLYWYRQALGQGPEFLTYFNYEAQQDKSGLPNDRFSAERPEGSISTLTIQRTEQRDSAMYRCASKPSVPQETQYFGPGTRLLVL.

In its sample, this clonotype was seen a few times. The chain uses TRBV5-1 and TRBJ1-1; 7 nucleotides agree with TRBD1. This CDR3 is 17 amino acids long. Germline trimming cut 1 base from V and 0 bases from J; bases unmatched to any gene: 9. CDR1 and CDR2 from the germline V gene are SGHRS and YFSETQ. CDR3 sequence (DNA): TGCGCCAGCAGCTTGTGGGTCGCACAGGGGTTGAACACTGAAGCTTTCTTT. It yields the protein CASSLWVAQGLNTEAFF.

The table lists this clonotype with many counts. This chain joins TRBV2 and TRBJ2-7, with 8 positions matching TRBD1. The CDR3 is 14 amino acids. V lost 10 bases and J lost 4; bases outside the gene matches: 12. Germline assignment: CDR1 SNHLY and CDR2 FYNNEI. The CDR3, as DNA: TGTGCCACCCTAAAGACAGGGGCCGAATACGAGCAGTACTTC. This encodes CATLKTGAEYEQYF. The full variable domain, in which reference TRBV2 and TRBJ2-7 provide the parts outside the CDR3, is EPEVTQTPSHQVTQMGQEVILRCVPISNHLYFYWYRQILGQKVEFLVSFYNNEISEKSEIFDDQFSVERPDGSNFTLKIRSTKLEDSAMYFCATLKTGAEYEQYFGPGTRLTVT.

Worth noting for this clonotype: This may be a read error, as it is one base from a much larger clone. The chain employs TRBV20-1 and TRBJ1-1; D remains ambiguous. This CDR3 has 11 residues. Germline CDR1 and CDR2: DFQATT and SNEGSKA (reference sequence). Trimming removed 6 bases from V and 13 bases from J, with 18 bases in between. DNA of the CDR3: TGCAGTGCAAGTTCTACGGGTTCGGTTTTCTTT. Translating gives CSASSTGSVFF.

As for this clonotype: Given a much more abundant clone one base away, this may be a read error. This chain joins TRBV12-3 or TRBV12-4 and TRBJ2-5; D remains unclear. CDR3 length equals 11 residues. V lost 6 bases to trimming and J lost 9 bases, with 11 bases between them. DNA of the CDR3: TGTGCCAGCAGGAGGATGGTGGCCCAGTACTTC. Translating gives CASRRMVAQYF.

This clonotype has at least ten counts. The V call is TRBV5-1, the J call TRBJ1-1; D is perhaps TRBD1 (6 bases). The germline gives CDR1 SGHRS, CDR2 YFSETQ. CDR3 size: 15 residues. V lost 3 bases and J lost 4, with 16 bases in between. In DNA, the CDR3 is TGCGCCAGCAGCTCACTTCGGGGGGGCGGCACTGAAGCTTTCTTT. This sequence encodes CASSSLRGGGTEAFF.

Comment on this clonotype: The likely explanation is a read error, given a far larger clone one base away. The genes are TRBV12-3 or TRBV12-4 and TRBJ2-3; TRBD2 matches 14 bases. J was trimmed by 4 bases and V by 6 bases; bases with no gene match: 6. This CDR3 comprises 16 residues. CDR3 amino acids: CASSSGTSGSADTQYF. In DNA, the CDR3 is TGTGCCAGCAGCTCCGGGACTAGCGGGAGCGCAGATACGCAGTATTTT.

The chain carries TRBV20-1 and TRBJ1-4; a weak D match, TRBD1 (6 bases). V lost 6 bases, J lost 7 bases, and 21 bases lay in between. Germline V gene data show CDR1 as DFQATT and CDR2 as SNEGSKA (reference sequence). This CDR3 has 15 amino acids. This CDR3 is CSAPRGGEVSEKLFF. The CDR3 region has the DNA TGCAGTGCGCCAAGAGGGGGGGAAGTGAGTGAAAAACTGTTTTTT.

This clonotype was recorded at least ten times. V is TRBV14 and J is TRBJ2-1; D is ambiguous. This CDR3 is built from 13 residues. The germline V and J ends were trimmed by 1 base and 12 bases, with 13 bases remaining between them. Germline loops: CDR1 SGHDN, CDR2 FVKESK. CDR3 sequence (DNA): TGTGCCAGCAGCCAAGCCCCCCCAACGCTGCAGTTCTTC. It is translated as CASSQAPPTLQFF.

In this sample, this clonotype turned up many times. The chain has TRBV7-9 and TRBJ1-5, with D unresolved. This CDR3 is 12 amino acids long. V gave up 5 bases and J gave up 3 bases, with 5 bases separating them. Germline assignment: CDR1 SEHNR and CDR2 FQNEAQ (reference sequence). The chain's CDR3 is CASSETNQPQHF. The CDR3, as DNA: TGTGCCAGCAGCGAAACCAATCAGCCCCAGCATTTT.

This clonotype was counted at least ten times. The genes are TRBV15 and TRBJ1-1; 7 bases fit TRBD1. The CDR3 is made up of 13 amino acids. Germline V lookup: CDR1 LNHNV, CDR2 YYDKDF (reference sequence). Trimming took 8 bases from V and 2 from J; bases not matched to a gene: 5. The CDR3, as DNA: TGTGCCACCCGGAGGACAGGAAACACTGAAGCTTTCTTT. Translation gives CATRRTGNTEAFF.

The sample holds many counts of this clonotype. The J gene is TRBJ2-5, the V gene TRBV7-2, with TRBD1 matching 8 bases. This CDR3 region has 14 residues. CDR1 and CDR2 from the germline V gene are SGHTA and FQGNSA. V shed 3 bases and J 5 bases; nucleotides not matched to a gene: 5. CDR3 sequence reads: CASSFDRGPETQYF. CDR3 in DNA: TGTGCCAGCAGCTTTGACAGGGGCCCGGAGACCCAGTACTTC.

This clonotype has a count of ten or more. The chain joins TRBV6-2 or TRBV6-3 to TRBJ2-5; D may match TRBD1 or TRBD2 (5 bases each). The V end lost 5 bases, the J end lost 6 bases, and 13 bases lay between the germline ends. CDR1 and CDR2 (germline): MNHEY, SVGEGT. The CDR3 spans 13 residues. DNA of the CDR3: TGTGCCAGCAGTGGACTCAGGGAGAAGACCCAGTACTTC. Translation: CASSGLREKTQYF.

CDR3: CASSSPLGLSGSTEQFF. CDR3 in DNA: TGTGCCAGCAGCTCCCCCCTGGGCCTTAGCGGGAGTACTGAGCAGTTCTTC. The genes are TRBV13 and TRBJ2-1; 9 positions match TRBD2. V was pared by 4 bases and J by 9 bases, with 16 bases of the junction left unmatched. The CDR3 covers 17 residues. The V gene's germline CDR1 is PRHDT and CDR2 FYEKMQ (reference sequence).